This T cell receptor beta chain was retrieved from a study of cytomegalovirus exposure and HLA in healthy donors. Per the germline V gene, CDR1 is MNHNS and CDR2 is SASEGT. Trimming took off 6 bases at V and 3 bases at J, with 12 bases between the two ends. The CDR3 is made up of 13 amino acids. 13 Jbeta primers and 60 Vbeta primers were used for the PCR. Measured with immunoSEQ multiplex PCR; TCRdb has only the in-frame clones, and not every one. The sample shows 210,000 or so clones, approximately 79% of them seen only once. The sequencing sample was made of PBMCs. V is TRBV6-1 and J is TRBJ2-7; tentatively, D is TRBD1 (5 bases). The receptor comes from a girl aged 2 to 9 in good health and CMV-seronegative. In DNA form, the CDR3 reads TGTGCCAGCAGGATGACAGCCGACTACGAGCAGTACTTC. Its protein product is CASRMTADYEQYF.